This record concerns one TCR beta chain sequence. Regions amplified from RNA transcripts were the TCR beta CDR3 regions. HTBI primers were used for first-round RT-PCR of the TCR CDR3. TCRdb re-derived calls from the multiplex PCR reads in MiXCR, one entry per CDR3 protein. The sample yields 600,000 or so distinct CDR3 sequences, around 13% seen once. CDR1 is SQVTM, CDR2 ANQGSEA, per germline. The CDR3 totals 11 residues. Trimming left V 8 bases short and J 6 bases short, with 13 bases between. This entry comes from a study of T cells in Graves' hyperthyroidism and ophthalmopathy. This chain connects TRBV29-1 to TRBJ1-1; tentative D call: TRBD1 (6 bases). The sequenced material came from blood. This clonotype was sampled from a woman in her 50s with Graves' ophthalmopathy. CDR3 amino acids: CSPSRGSEAFF. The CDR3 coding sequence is TGCAGCCCCTCCAGGGGCTCTGAAGCTTTCTTT. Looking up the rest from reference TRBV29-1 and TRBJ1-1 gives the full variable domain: SAVISQKPSRDICQRGTSLTIQCQVDSQVTMMFWYRQQPGQSLTLIATANQGSEATYESGFVIDKFPISRPNLTFSTLTVSNMSPEDSSIYLCSPSRGSEAFFGQGTRLTVV.